This T cell receptor beta chain was recovered during a study of blood T cell repertoires in COVID-19. The assay was immunoSEQ multiplex PCR, and TCRdb's table has in-frame clones only and misses some. The repertoire holds some 150,000 clones, around 89% seen once, with about 2.8% in the top ten. Germline values: CDR1 LNHDA, CDR2 SQIVND (reference sequence). The CDR3 runs to 15 residues. Trimming took off 1 base at V and 3 bases at J, with 10 bases between the two ends. The sequence was obtained from a man in his 60s with acute or convalescent COVID-19. Sequences were obtained from peripheral blood. The chain has TRBV19 and TRBJ1-5, with D possibly being TRBD1 (5 bases). The CDR3 loop is CASSIVTGLNQPQHF. The DNA for the CDR3 is TGTGCCAGTAGTATAGTGACGGGACTCAATCAGCCCCAGCATTTT.